One and the same sample provided the 21 T cell receptor beta chains below, sequenced in a study of cytomegalovirus exposure and HLA in healthy donors. It was with 60 Vbeta and 13 Jbeta primers that the PCR ran. Only in-frame clones appear in the TCRdb table, and some are missing; sequencing was by immunoSEQ multiplex PCR. This table has 160,000 or so clones, approximately 72% appearing once. The sequencing sample was made of PBMCs. These receptors originate from a human donor in good health.

This sequence joins TRBV2 and TRBJ1-2; D remains ambiguous. The CDR3 loop spans 12 amino acids. V was clipped by 6 bases and J by 4 bases, with 9 bases between them. From germline, CDR1 is SNHLY and CDR2 FYNNEI. The chain's CDR3 is CASSTGVYGYTF. CDR3 in DNA: TGTGCCAGCAGCACCGGGGTCTATGGCTACACCTTC. The complete variable domain, with remaining parts taken from reference TRBV2 and TRBJ1-2, reads EPEVTQTPSHQVTQMGQEVILRCVPISNHLYFYWYRQILGQKVEFLVSFYNNEISEKSEIFDDQFSVERPDGSNFTLKIRSTKLEDSAMYFCASSTGVYGYTFGSGTRLTVV.

The gene calls are TRBV6-1 and TRBJ1-2; TRBD1 aligns across 8 bases. V was pared by 6 bases and J by 4 bases, with 4 bases of the junction left unmatched. Germline-derived CDR1 and CDR2 are MNHNS and SASEGT. This CDR3 region has 13 residues. The CDR3 protein is CASSRGQGYGYTF. The CDR3 bases are TGTGCCAGCAGCCGCGGACAGGGCTATGGCTACACCTTC.

V is TRBV4-1 and J is TRBJ1-4; D gene ambiguous. The CDR3 has 17 amino acids. Germline-derived CDR1 and CDR2 are MGHRA and YSYEKL. V was trimmed by 1 base and J by 7 bases, leaving 19 bases between them. The CDR3 is CASSQVGSATGGEKLFF. The CDR3 nucleotides read TGCGCCAGCAGCCAAGTTGGTTCGGCCACCGGAGGTGAAAAACTGTTTTTT.

V usage is TRBV19 and J usage is TRBJ2-2; weak D call: TRBD1 (6 bases). The CDR3 runs 17 residues. The V gene lost 3 bases and the J gene lost 2 bases, with 16 bases spanning the gap. CDR1 and CDR2 (germline): LNHDA, SQIVND (reference sequence). CDR3 bases: TGTGCCAGTAGTATTCAACAGGGTCAAGGCAACACCGGGGAGCTGTTTTTT. Translated, it gives CASSIQQGQGNTGELFF.

The chain recombines TRBV2 with TRBJ2-1; 10 nucleotides agree with TRBD1. The CDR3 sequence is 14 residues long. The V and J ends lost 4 bases and 12 bases, in that order; junction bases with no gene match: 9. CDR1 and CDR2 (germline): SNHLY, FYNNEI. As DNA, the CDR3 is TGTGCCAGCAGTGGGACAGGGGGTGGTTGTGGGCAGTTCTTC. Translation: CASSGTGGGCGQFF. The complete variable domain, with remaining parts taken from reference TRBV2 and TRBJ2-1, reads EPEVTQTPSHQVTQMGQEVILRCVPISNHLYFYWYRQILGQKVEFLVSFYNNEISEKSEIFDDQFSVERPDGSNFTLKIRSTKLEDSAMYFCASSGTGGGCGQFFGPGTRLTVL.

CDR3 coding DNA: TGTGCCAGCAGCTGGGACACCCCGAACACCGGGGAGCTGTTTTTT. It codes for CASSWDTPNTGELFF. The gene calls are TRBV5-4 and TRBJ2-2; a possible D gene is TRBD1 (6 bases). V gave up 3 bases and J gave up 0 bases, with 9 bases separating them. Germline V CDR1 and CDR2: SGHNT, YYREEE (reference sequence). The CDR3 spans 15 residues.

V and J are TRBV6-1 and TRBJ1-5, with D possibly TRBD1 on 5 matching bases. This CDR3 is 14 amino acids long. The V gene lost 3 bases and the J gene lost 4 bases, with 10 bases spanning the gap. The germline V gene encodes CDR1 MNHNS and CDR2 SASEGT. CDR3 sequence reads: CASSEVTVNQPQHF. DNA for the CDR3: TGTGCCAGCAGTGAGGTGACAGTGAATCAGCCCCAGCATTTT.

This chain's CDR3 is CASSPPGGVNQPQHF. In DNA, the CDR3 is TGTGCCAGCAGCCCCCCGGGGGGGGTTAATCAGCCCCAGCATTTT. V gene TRBV7-9 combines with J gene TRBJ1-5, with D perhaps matching TRBD1 (5 bases). Per germline, CDR1 SEHNR and CDR2 FQNEAQ (reference sequence). CDR3 size: 15 residues. V dropped 5 bases and J dropped 4 bases, with 15 bases sitting between them.

This clone was picked up one time. The J gene is TRBJ1-6, the V gene TRBV6-1; TRBD1 might be the D (5 bases). The V gene's germline CDR1 is MNHNS and CDR2 SASEGT. The CDR3 is made up of 15 amino acids. The V end was cut by 1 base, the J end by 2 bases, with 6 bases between. CDR3: CASSEGTTYNSPLHF. In DNA, the CDR3 is TGTGCCAGCAGTGAAGGGACAACCTATAATTCACCCCTCCACTTT.

This sequence joins TRBV4-1 and TRBJ2-7; TRBD1 aligns across 10 bases. V was pared by 1 base and J by 6 bases, with 3 bases of the junction left unmatched. This CDR3 is built from 14 residues. The germline CDR1 and CDR2 sequences are MGHRA and YSYEKL. The CDR3 here is CASSQGTGGSEQYF. The CDR3 DNA reads TGCGCCAGCAGCCAAGGGACAGGGGGGAGCGAGCAGTACTTC.

The rearrangement uses TRBV4-3 and TRBJ1-2, with TRBD1 matching 7 bases. The CDR3 spans 15 residues. V shed 1 base and J 0 bases; nucleotides not matched to a gene: 2. The V gene's germline CDR1 is LGHNA and CDR2 YSLEER. Here the CDR3 DNA reads TGCGCCAGCAGCCAAGGACAGGGAGCTAACTATGGCTACACCTTC. It yields the protein CASSQGQGANYGYTF.

This clone was picked up a small number of times. J is TRBJ2-3 and V is TRBV5-1; 7 bases map to TRBD1. Trimming took 4 bases from V and 3 from J; bases not matched to a gene: 5. The CDR3 has 14 residues. Germline loops: CDR1 SGHRS, CDR2 YFSETQ. The DNA for the CDR3 is TGCGCCAGCAGCGACAGGGAAGGGACAGATACGCAGTATTTT. It yields the protein CASSDREGTDTQYF. Variable domain in full (rest from reference TRBV5-1 and TRBJ2-3): KAGVTQTPRYLIKTRGQQVTLSCSPISGHRSVSWYQQTPGQGLQFLFEYFSETQRNKGNFPGRFSGRQFSNSRSEMNVSTLELGDSALYLCASSDREGTDTQYFGPGTRLTVL.

This clone was seen a single time. V is TRBV6-5 and J is TRBJ2-1, with 7 nucleotides matching TRBD1. The CDR3 totals 14 residues. Germline CDR1 MNHEY, CDR2 SVGAGI. The ends lost 5 bases at V and 7 bases at J; junction bases unmatched: 8. The CDR3 DNA reads TGTGCCAGCAGTCAACAGTCCAGGGGGAATGAGCAGTTCTTC. Translating it yields CASSQQSRGNEQFF.

The chain joins TRBV7-9 to TRBJ1-1; 11 bases line up with TRBD1. Germline V CDR1 and CDR2: SEHNR, FQNEAQ (reference sequence). This CDR3 contains 13 residues. The V gene end was trimmed by 1 base and the J gene end by 8 bases; junction bases not matched to a gene: 0. CDR3 protein: CASSLGDRGEAFF. The DNA for the CDR3 is TGTGCCAGCAGCTTAGGGGACAGGGGGGAAGCTTTCTTT.

The CDR3: CASSEAMGPGETQYF. CDR3 nucleotide sequence: TGTGCCAGCAGTGAAGCTATGGGGCCGGGAGAGACCCAGTACTTC. The rearrangement uses TRBV6-1 and TRBJ2-5; tentatively, D is TRBD1 (5 bases). Trimming removed 0 bases from V and 4 bases from J, with 12 bases in between. CDR3 size: 15 residues. Germline V gene lookup returns CDR1 MNHNS and CDR2 SASEGT.

The J gene is TRBJ2-1, the V gene TRBV19; D might be TRBD2 (5 bases). V gave up 7 bases and J gave up 0 bases, with 10 bases separating them. Germline assignment: CDR1 LNHDA and CDR2 SQIVND (reference sequence). This CDR3 comprises 14 residues. CDR3 sequence (DNA): TGTGCCAGTACCTTCGGAGGCTCCTACAATGAGCAGTTCTTC. Translating it yields CASTFGGSYNEQFF.

This clone has just a few counts. At one end, the junction sequence differs from germline, possibly due to a read error. The chain couples TRBV9 to TRBJ1-6; D is undetermined. Germline loops: CDR1 SGDLS, CDR2 YYNGEE. There are 12 residues in the CDR3. CDR3 amino acids: CAPQYSPPWPGF. CDR3 sequence (DNA): TGTGCCCCTCAGTATAGCCCGCCCTGGCCTGGGTTT.

The chain is built from TRBV13 and TRBJ1-4, with a weak D call TRBD1 (5 bases). The V gene's germline CDR1 is PRHDT and CDR2 FYEKMQ (reference sequence). The CDR3 is 13 residues long. Trimming removed 6 bases from V and 10 bases from J, with 15 bases in between. CDR3 protein: CASRAGYEVKLFF. For the CDR3, the DNA is TGTGCCAGCAGGGCAGGGTATGAGGTAAAACTGTTTTTT.

The rearrangement links TRBV18 to TRBJ1-2, with 7 bases that match TRBD1. Germline-derived CDR1 and CDR2 are KGHSH and LQKENI. There are 14 residues in the CDR3. V shed 0 bases and J 6 bases; nucleotides not matched to a gene: 4. The CDR3 nucleotides read TGTGCCAGCTCACCACCCGGGACAGTAGATGGCTACACCTTC. Translating gives CASSPPGTVDGYTF.

This clone was recorded a few times. This chain connects TRBV14 to TRBJ1-1, with D unclear. CDR3 length: 15 residues. V lost 3 bases and J 0 bases, leaving 11 bases between the germline ends. CDR1 is SGHDN and CDR2 is FVKESK in the germline V gene. CDR3 sequence (DNA): TGTGCCAGCAGCCACCCGACAAAGATGAACACTGAAGCTTTCTTT. Its translation is CASSHPTKMNTEAFF.

This clone was seen more than once but under ten times. This chain links TRBV30 with TRBJ1-4; 10 nucleotides match TRBD1. With V trimmed by 5 bases and J by 8 bases, 5 bases remained unmatched. The CDR3 loop spans 13 amino acids. CDR1 and CDR2 (germline): GTSNPN, SVGIG (reference sequence). The chain's CDR3 is CAWGRDRGEKLFF. DNA for the CDR3: TGTGCCTGGGGGAGGGACAGGGGAGAAAAACTGTTTTTT.